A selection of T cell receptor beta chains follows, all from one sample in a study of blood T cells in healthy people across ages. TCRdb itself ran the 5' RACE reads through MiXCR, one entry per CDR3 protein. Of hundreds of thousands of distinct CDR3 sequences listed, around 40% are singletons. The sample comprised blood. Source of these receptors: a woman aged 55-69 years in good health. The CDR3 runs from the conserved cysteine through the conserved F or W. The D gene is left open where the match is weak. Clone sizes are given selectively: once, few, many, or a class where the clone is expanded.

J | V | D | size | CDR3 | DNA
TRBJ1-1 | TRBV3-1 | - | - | CASSQEARLNTEAFF | TGTGCCAGCAGCCAAGAAGCTCGCTTGAACACTGAAGCTTTCTTT
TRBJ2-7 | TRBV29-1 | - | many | CSVKVRNSYEQYF | TGCAGCGTTAAGGTCCGGAACAGCTACGAGCAGTACTTC
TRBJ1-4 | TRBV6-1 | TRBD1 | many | CASSATPGQGDEKLFF | TGTGCCAGCAGTGCTACTCCGGGACAGGGAGATGAAAAACTGTTTTTT
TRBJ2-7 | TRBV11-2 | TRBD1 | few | CASSLERAGTAYEQYF | TGTGCCAGCAGCTTAGAACGGGCCGGGACAGCCTACGAGCAGTACTTC
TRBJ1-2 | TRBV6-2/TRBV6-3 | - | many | CASSSAGEGYTF | TGTGCCAGCAGCTCCGCGGGGGAAGGCTACACCTTC
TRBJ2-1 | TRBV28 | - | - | CASSFQGSGYNEQFF | TGTGCCAGCAGTTTCCAGGGCAGCGGGTATAATGAGCAGTTCTTC
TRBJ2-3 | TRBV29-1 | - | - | CSASLAPPDTQYF | TGCAGCGCCTCACTAGCCCCCCCAGATACGCAGTATTTT
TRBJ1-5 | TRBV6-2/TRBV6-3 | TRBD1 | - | CASSNEGAGQPQHF | TGTGCCAGCAGTAATGAGGGGGCTGGGCAGCCCCAGCATTTT
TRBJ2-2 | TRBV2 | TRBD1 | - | CASTSGQHTGELFF | TGTGCCAGCACCTCGGGACAGCACACCGGGGAGCTGTTTTTT
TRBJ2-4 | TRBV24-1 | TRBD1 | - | CATSDSGQGMNIQYF | TGTGCCACCAGTGATTCGGGACAGGGGATGAACATTCAGTACTTC
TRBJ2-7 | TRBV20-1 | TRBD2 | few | CSARLAGYEQYF | TGCAGTGCTAGACTAGCGGGGTACGAGCAGTACTTC
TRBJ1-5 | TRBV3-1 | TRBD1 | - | CASSPGTGVAQPQHF | TGTGCCAGCAGCCCCGGTACAGGGGTAGCTCAGCCCCAGCATTTT
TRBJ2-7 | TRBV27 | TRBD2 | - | CASSLMFEREGESPYEQYF | TGTGCCAGCAGTTTAATGTTCGAGCGGGAGGGAGAGTCCCCCTACGAGCAGTACTTC
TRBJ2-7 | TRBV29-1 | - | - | CSALEYEQYF | TGCAGCGCCCTCGAATACGAGCAGTACTTC
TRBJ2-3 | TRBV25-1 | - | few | CASSEGGGTDTQYF | TGTGCCAGCAGTGAAGGAGGAGGGACAGATACGCAGTATTTT
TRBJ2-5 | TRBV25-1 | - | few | CASSDPNWETQYF | TGTGCCAGCAGTGACCCTAATTGGGAGACCCAGTACTTC
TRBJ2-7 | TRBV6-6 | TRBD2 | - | CASSYSGGAEYEQYF | TGTGCCAGCAGTTATAGCGGGGGGGCTGAGTACGAGCAGTACTTC
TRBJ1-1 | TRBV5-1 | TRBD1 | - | CASSSGQEAEAFF | TGCGCCAGCAGTTCAGGACAGGAGGCTGAAGCTTTCTTT